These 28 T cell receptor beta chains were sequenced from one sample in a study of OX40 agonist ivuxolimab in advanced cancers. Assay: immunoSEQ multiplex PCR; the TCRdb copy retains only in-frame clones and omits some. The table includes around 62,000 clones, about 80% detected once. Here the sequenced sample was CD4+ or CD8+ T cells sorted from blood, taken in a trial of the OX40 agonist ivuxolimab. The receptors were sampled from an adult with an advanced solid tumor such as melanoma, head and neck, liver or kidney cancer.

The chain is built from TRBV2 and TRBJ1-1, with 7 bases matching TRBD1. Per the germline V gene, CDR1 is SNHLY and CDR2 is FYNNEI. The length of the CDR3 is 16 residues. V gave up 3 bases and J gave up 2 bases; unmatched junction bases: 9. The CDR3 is CASSDKGGAINTEAFF. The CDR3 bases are TGTGCCAGCAGTGATAAAGGGGGCGCCATAAACACTGAAGCTTTCTTT.

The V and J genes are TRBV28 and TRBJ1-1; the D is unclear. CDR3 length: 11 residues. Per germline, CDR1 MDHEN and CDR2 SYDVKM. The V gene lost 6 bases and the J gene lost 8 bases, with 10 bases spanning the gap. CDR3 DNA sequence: TGTGCCAGCAGCTCCGTCTGGGAAGCTTTCTTT. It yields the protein CASSSVWEAFF.

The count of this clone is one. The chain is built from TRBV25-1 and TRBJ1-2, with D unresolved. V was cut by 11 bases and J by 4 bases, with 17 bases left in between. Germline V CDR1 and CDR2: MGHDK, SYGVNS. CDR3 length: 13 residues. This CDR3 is CAACALGGYGYTF. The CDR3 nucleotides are TGTGCCGCTTGTGCCCTAGGCGGCTATGGCTACACCTTC.

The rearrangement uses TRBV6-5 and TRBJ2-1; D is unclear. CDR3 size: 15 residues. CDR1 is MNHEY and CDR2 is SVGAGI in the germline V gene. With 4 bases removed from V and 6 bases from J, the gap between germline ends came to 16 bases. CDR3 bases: TGTGCCAGCAGTTTTAGGCCCCTCGATTCCAATGAGCAGTTCTTC. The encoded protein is CASSFRPLDSNEQFF.

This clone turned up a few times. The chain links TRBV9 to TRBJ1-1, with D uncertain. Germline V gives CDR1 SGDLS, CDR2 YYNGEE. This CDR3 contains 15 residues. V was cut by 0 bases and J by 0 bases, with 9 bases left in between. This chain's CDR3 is CASSVDPTLNTEAFF. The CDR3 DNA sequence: TGTGCCAGCAGCGTAGATCCGACCCTGAACACTGAAGCTTTCTTT. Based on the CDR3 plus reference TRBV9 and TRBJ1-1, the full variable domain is DSGVTQTPKHLITATGQRVTLRCSPRSGDLSVYWYQQSLDQGLQFLIQYYNGEERAKGNILERFSAQQFPDLHSELNLSSLELGDSALYFCASSVDPTLNTEAFFGQGTRLTVV.

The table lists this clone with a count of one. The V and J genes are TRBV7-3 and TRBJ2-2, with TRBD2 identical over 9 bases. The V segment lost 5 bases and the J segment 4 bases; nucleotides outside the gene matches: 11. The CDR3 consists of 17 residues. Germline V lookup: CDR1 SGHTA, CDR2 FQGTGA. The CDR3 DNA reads TGTGCCAGCAGCCCAAGTTTGGAGCGGGGGGTCACCGGGGAGCTGTTTTTT. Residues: CASSPSLERGVTGELFF.

The CDR3 loop reads CASSESRGAGETQYF. The DNA of the CDR3 is TGCGCCAGCAGTGAGTCGAGGGGGGCGGGGGAGACCCAGTACTTC. V usage is TRBV10-2 and J usage is TRBJ2-5, with D perhaps assigned TRBD1 or TRBD2 (6 bases each). This CDR3 is 15 amino acids long. Trimming shortened V by 0 bases and J by 5 bases, and 13 bases separated the two germline ends. Germline V lookup: CDR1 WSHSY, CDR2 SAAADI.

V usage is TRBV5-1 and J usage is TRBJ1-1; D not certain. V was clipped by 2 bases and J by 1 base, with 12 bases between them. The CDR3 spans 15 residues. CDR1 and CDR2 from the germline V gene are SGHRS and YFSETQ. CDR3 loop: CASSFKAGANTEAFF. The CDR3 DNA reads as TGCGCCAGCAGCTTTAAGGCAGGTGCGAACACTGAAGCTTTCTTT.

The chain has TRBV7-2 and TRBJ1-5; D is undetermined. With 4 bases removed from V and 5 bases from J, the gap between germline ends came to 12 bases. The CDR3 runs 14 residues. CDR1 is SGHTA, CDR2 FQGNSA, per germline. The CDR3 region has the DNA TGTGCCAGCAGCTCGGACGGGTCCTATCAGCCCCAGCATTTT. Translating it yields CASSSDGSYQPQHF.

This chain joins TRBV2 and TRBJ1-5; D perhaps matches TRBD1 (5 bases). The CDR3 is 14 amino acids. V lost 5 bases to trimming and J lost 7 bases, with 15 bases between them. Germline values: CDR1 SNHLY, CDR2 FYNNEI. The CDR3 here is CASSSQGQRQPQHF. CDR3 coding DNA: TGTGCCAGCAGTTCCCAGGGCCAACGGCAGCCCCAGCATTTT. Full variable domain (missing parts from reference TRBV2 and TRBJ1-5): EPEVTQTPSHQVTQMGQEVILRCVPISNHLYFYWYRQILGQKVEFLVSFYNNEISEKSEIFDDQFSVERPDGSNFTLKIRSTKLEDSAMYFCASSSQGQRQPQHFGDGTRLSIL.

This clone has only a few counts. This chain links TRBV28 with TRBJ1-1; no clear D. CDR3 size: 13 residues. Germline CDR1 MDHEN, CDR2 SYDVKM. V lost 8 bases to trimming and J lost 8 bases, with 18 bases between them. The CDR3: CASALLASREAFF. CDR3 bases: TGTGCCAGCGCCCTACTGGCATCACGAGAAGCTTTCTTT.

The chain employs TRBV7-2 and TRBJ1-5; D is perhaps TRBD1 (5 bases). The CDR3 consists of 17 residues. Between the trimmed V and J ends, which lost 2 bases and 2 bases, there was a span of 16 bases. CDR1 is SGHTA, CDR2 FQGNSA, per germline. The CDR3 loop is CASSLRASGGGNQPQHF. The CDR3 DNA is TGTGCCAGCAGCTTACGGGCATCGGGGGGAGGCAATCAGCCCCAGCATTTT.

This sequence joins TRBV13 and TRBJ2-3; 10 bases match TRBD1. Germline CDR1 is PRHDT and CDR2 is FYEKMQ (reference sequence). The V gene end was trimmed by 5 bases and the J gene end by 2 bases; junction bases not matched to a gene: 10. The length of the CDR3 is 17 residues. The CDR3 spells CASSPSPGQGNTDTQYF. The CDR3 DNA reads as TGTGCCAGCAGCCCTAGCCCGGGACAGGGGAACACAGATACGCAGTATTTT.

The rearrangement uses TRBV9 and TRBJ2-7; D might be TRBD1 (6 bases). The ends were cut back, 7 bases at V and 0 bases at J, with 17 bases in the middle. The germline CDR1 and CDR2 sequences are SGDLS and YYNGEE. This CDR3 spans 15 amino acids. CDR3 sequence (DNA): TGTGCCAGCTCAACGGGACACGATAGCTCCTACGAGCAGTACTTC. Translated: CASSTGHDSSYEQYF.

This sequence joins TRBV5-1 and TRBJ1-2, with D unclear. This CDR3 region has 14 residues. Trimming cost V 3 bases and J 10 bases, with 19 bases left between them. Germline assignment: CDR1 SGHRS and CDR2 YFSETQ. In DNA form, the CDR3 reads TGCGCCAGCAGCTCAAGGGTGGAGGGTTGGGACTACACCTTC. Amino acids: CASSSRVEGWDYTF.

CDR3 protein: CASSRGSKAKNIQYF. CDR3 DNA sequence: TGTGCCAGCAGCCGCGGGTCGAAGGCCAAAAACATTCAGTACTTC. The chain carries TRBV11-2 and TRBJ2-4; possible D gene TRBD2, 5 bases. The CDR3 contains 15 residues. Germline CDR1 is SGHAT and CDR2 is FQNNGV. Trimming cost V 5 bases and J 1 base, with 12 bases left between them.

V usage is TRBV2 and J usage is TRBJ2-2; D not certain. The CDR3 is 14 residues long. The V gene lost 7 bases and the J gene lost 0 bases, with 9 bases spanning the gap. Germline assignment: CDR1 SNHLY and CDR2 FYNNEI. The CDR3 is CASTSGTNTGELFF. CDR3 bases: TGTGCCAGCACGTCAGGAACGAACACCGGGGAGCTGTTTTTT.

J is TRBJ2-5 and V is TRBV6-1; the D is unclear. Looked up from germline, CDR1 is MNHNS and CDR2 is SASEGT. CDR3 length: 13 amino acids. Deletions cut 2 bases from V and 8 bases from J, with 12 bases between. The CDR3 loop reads CASSEFAPGTQYF. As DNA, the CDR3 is TGTGCCAGCAGTGAATTCGCCCCTGGAACCCAGTACTTC.

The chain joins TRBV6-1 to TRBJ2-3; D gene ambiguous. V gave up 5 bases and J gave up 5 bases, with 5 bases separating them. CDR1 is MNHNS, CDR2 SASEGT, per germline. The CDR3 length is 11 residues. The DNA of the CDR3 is TGTGCCAGCAGTACTGTAGATACGCAGTATTTT. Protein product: CASSTVDTQYF.

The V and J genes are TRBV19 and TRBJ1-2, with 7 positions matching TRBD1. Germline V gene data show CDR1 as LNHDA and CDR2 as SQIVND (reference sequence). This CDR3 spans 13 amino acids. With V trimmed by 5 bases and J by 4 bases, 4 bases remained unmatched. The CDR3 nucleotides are TGTGCCAGTAGTGTGAGACAGGGCTATGGCTACACCTTC. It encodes CASSVRQGYGYTF.

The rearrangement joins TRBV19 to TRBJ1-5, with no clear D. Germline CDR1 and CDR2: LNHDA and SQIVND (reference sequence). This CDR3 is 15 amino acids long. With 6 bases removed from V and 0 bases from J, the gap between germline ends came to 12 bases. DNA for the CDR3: TGTGCCAGTAGCAGGCTTTTTAATAGCAATCAGCCCCAGCATTTT. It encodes CASSRLFNSNQPQHF.

CDR3 region: CASTGQKNQPQHF. The CDR3 DNA reads TGTGCCAGTACGGGACAGAAGAATCAGCCCCAGCATTTT. V and J are TRBV19 and TRBJ1-5; 7 nucleotides align to TRBD1. The CDR3 runs 13 residues. From germline, CDR1 is LNHDA and CDR2 SQIVND (reference sequence). The junction had 4 bases not matched to a gene; V was cut back by 7 bases and J by 4 bases.

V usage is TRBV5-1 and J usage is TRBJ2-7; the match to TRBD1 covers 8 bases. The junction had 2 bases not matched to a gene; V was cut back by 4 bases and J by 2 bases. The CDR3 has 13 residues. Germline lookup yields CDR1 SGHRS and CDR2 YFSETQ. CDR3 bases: TGCGCCAGCAGCCAGACAGGGGCCTACGAGCAGTACTTC. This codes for CASSQTGAYEQYF.

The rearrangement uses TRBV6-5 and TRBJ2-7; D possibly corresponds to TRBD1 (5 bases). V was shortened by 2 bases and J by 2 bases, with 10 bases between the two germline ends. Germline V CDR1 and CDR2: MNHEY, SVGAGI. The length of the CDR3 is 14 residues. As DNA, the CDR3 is TGTGCCAGCAGTTACGGCAGGGCAACCTACGAGCAGTACTTC. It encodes CASSYGRATYEQYF.

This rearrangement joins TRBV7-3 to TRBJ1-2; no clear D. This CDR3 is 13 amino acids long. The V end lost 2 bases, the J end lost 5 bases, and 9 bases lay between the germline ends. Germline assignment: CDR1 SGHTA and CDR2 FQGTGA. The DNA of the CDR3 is TGTGCCAGCAGCTTATTCGGTATTTATGGCTACACCTTC. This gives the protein CASSLFGIYGYTF.

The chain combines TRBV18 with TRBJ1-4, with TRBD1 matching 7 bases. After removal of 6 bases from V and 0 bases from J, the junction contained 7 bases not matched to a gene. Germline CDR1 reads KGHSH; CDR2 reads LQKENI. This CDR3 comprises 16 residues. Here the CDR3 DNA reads TGTGCCAGCTCCCAAGGGACAGTGGCAACTAATGAAAAACTGTTTTTT. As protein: CASSQGTVATNEKLFF.

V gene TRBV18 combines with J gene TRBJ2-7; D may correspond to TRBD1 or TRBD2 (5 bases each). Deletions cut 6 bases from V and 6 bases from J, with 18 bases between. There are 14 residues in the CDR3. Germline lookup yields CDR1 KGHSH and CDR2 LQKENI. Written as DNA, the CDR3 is TGTGCCAGCTCCTTTGGGACCCTCCACGGCGAGCAGTACTTC. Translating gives CASSFGTLHGEQYF.

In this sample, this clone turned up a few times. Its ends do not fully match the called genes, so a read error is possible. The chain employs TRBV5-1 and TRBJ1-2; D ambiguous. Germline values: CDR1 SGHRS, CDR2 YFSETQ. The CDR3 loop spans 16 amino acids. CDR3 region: CASSLESRIGHYGYTF. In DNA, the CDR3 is TGCGCCAGCAGCTTGGAGTCGCGAATAGGTCACTACGGCTACACCTTC.